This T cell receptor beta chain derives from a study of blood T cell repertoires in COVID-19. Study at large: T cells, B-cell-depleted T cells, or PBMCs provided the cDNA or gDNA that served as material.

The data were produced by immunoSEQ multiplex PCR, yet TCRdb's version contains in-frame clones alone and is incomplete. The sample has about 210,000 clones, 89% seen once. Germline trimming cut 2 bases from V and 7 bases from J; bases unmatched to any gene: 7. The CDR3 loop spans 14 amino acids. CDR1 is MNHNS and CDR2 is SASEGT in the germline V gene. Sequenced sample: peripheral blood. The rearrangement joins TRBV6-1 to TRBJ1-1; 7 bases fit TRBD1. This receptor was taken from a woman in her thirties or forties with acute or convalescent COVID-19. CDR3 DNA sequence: TGTGCCAGCAGTGAAAGTAGGGGGCAGGTTGAAGCTTTCTTT. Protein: CASSESRGQVEAFF.